This T cell receptor beta chain emerged from a study of neurological immune-mediated disorders. V lost 3 bases to trimming and J lost 2 bases; unmatched junction nucleotides: 2. Looked up from germline, CDR1 is LGHNA and CDR2 is YSLEER. The CDR3 loop spans 14 amino acids. TCRdb ran MiXCR on the 5' RACE reads and lists one entry per CDR3 protein. The repertoire holds about 60,000 distinct CDR3 sequences, with about 3.5% as singletons. This clonotype was seen at least ten times. PBMCs numbering 2 million and stored at -80 C yielded the unsorted libraries. Sequencing was performed on PBMCs. The rearrangement joins TRBV4-3 to TRBJ2-5; the match to TRBD2 covers 8 bases. The sequence was obtained from a woman aged 45 to 65 with multiple sclerosis. The CDR3 reads CASSHGTRQETQYF. CDR3 nucleotides: TGCGCCAGCAGCCACGGGACTAGACAAGAGACCCAGTACTTC.